This T cell receptor (beta chain) emerged from a study of blood T cell repertoires in COVID-19. The CDR3 loop spans 17 amino acids. Trimming at V came to 0 bases and at J to 7 bases, leaving 9 bases not matched to a gene. CDR1 and CDR2 (germline): SGHRS, YFSETQ. Only in-frame clones appear in the TCRdb table, and some are missing; sequencing was by immunoSEQ multiplex PCR. Here the sample spans 100,000 to 150,000 clones, around 85% being singletons. The chain couples TRBV5-1 to TRBJ2-2; 10 bases map to TRBD1. The sequencing sample was made of peripheral blood. The receptor's source is a man in his thirties or forties with COVID-19, enrolled during active disease. As DNA, the CDR3 is TGCGCCAGCAGCTTGGTCGGCCAAGGACAGGGGGGCGGGGAGCTGTTTTTT. Its protein product is CASSLVGQGQGGGELFF.